The 17 T cell receptor beta chains below were found in one sample sequenced in a study of blood T cell repertoires in COVID-19. The table came from immunoSEQ multiplex PCR; TCRdb's copy has only in-frame clones and leaves some out. The sample records approximately 250,000 clones, approximately 86% being singletons. The sequencing input was peripheral blood. These receptors all stem from a man aged 30-40 years with active or convalescent COVID-19.

The rearrangement uses TRBV2 and TRBJ2-4; tentatively, D is TRBD2 (5 bases). Looked up from germline, CDR1 is SNHLY and CDR2 is FYNNEI. The length of the CDR3 is 15 residues. The V gene lost 8 bases and the J gene lost 7 bases, with 21 bases spanning the gap. CDR3 DNA sequence: TGTGCCAGCGTTATCGAACTCGGGATAGGGAACATTCAGTACTTC. Amino acid sequence: CASVIELGIGNIQYF.

The chain links TRBV2 to TRBJ2-7; 10 bases align to TRBD2. The ends lost 7 bases at V and 6 bases at J; junction bases unmatched: 9. Germline CDR1 reads SNHLY; CDR2 reads FYNNEI. The CDR3 totals 14 residues. The CDR3 DNA sequence: TGTGCCAGCACCCGATTTAGCGGGGGGACCGAGCAGTACTTC. Its protein is CASTRFSGGTEQYF.

The genes are TRBV15 and TRBJ2-7, with TRBD1 identical over 7 bases. V shed 2 bases, J shed 5 bases, and the junction held 6 bases outside the gene matches. Germline-derived CDR1 and CDR2 are LNHNV and YYDKDF (reference sequence). This CDR3 has 14 amino acids. Here the CDR3 reads CATSRPGGIDEQYF. CDR3 DNA: TGTGCCACCAGCAGACCAGGGGGAATTGACGAGCAGTACTTC.

The chain is built from TRBV9 and TRBJ2-3; D is unresolved. This CDR3 is built from 15 residues. Germline CDR1 and CDR2: SGDLS and YYNGEE. V lost 0 bases, J lost 4 bases, and 12 bases lay in between. In nucleotides, the CDR3 is TGTGCCAGCAGCGTAGCCAACTTACGGTCAGATACGCAGTATTTT. As protein: CASSVANLRSDTQYF.

The chain couples TRBV19 to TRBJ2-7; 10 bases match TRBD1. Trimming removed 8 bases from V and 0 bases from J; junction bases left unmatched: 1. The CDR3 consists of 13 residues. CDR1 and CDR2 from the germline V gene are LNHDA and SQIVND (reference sequence). This CDR3 is CASGQGGSYEQYF. CDR3 coding DNA: TGTGCCAGTGGACAGGGGGGCTCCTACGAGCAGTACTTC.

CDR3 in DNA: TGTGCCAGCAGCCGGGGCACTGAAGCTTTCTTT. The encoded protein is CASSRGTEAFF. The chain uses TRBV13 and TRBJ1-1; D gene unclear. Trimming took 5 bases from V and 4 from J, leaving 5 bases between them. The CDR3 length is 11 residues. Germline CDR1 is PRHDT and CDR2 is FYEKMQ (reference sequence).

As for this clone: This CDR3 is also generated by other DNA sequences in the sample. The gene calls are TRBV6-5 and TRBJ1-2; possibly TRBD1 for D (5 bases). CDR1 and CDR2 (germline): MNHEY, SVGAGI. CDR3 length: 14 amino acids. V lost 2 bases to trimming and J lost 4 bases, with 11 bases between them. In nucleotides, the CDR3 is TGTGCCAGCAGTTACGGGGGGGGTGGCTATGGCTACACCTTC. Its translation is CASSYGGGGYGYTF.

The chain combines TRBV7-9 with TRBJ2-3, with TRBD1 identical over 7 bases. CDR3 length: 14 residues. V gave up 3 bases and J gave up 3 bases; unmatched junction bases: 3. Germline loops: CDR1 SEHNR, CDR2 FQNEAQ (reference sequence). The CDR3 DNA follows: TGTGCCAGCAGCTTTACAGGGGTTACAGATACGCAGTATTTT. Translating it yields CASSFTGVTDTQYF. The full variable domain, its missing parts supplied by reference TRBV7-9 and TRBJ2-3, is DTGVSQNPRHKITKRGQNVTFRCDPISEHNRLYWYRQTLGQGPEFLTYFQNEAQLEKSRLLSDRFSAERPKGSFSTLEIQRTEQGDSAMYLCASSFTGVTDTQYFGPGTRLTVL.

This chain connects TRBV2 to TRBJ1-1; no reliable D call. This CDR3 comprises 13 residues. V was pared by 7 bases and J by 10 bases, with 19 bases between. CDR1 is SNHLY, CDR2 FYNNEI, per germline. The CDR3 spells CASTGVSSGGAFF. CDR3 sequence (DNA): TGTGCCAGCACCGGGGTCTCCTCGGGCGGAGCTTTCTTT.

Points on this clone: The junction departs from germline at one end; a sequencing error may be responsible. CDR3 sequence (DNA): TGTGCCAGCAGTCAAATGGGACAGGTCATCGACTTC. This sequence encodes CASSQMGQVIDF. The chain carries TRBV6-6 and TRBJ2-7; the match to TRBD1 covers 8 bases. CDR1 MNHNY and CDR2 SVGAGI come from the germline V gene (reference sequence). This CDR3 has 12 amino acids.

This clone was recorded once. The chain links TRBV6-5 to TRBJ1-2; D remains ambiguous. Germline CDR1 MNHEY, CDR2 SVGAGI. Deletions cut 6 bases from V and 4 bases from J, with 12 bases between. The CDR3 has 13 residues. CDR3 DNA sequence: TGTGCCAGCAGACCGGTGTCATCCTATGGCTACACCTTC. Its translation is CASRPVSSYGYTF.

This chain connects TRBV12-5 to TRBJ2-7; tentatively, D is TRBD2 (5 bases). This CDR3 has 14 amino acids. Per the germline V gene, CDR1 is LGHNT and CDR2 is FRNRAP. The ends were cut back, 0 bases at V and 4 bases at J, with 10 bases in the middle. The CDR3 DNA reads TGTGCTAGTGGTTTGGTCCCACCGGGATACGAGCAGTACTTC. Protein sequence: CASGLVPPGYEQYF. Full variable domain (outside the CDR3, taken from reference TRBV12-5 and TRBJ2-7): DARVTQTPRHKVTEMGQEVTMRCQPILGHNTVFWYRQTMMQGLELLAYFRNRAPLDDSGMPKDRFSAEMPDATLATLKIQPSEPRDSAVYFCASGLVPPGYEQYFGPGTRLTVT.

On this clone: The same CDR3 is also encoded by other DNA sequences in this sample. The chain couples TRBV18 to TRBJ2-5; 8 nucleotides line up with TRBD1. There are 12 residues in the CDR3. Germline V gene sequence: CDR1 KGHSH, CDR2 LQKENI. V lost 4 bases to trimming and J lost 5 bases; unmatched junction nucleotides: 0. The CDR3 is CASSRQGETQYF. The CDR3 DNA reads TGTGCCAGCTCACGACAGGGGGAGACCCAGTACTTC.

The J gene is TRBJ1-6, the V gene TRBV4-3; 9 positions agree with TRBD1. With 0 bases clipped from V and 6 bases from J, the junction kept 6 bases outside the gene matches. The germline V gene has CDR1 LGHNA and CDR2 YSLEER. The CDR3 spans 17 residues. CDR3 DNA: TGCGCCAGCAGCCAAGAGGTAACAGGGGGCCCTAATTCACCCCTCCACTTT. Its translation: CASSQEVTGGPNSPLHF.

This chain connects TRBV10-1 to TRBJ2-1, with 9 bases identical to TRBD2. CDR1 WNHNN and CDR2 SYGVQD come from the germline V gene (reference sequence). Trimming removed 2 bases from V and 4 bases from J; junction bases left unmatched: 3. The CDR3 totals 15 residues. This CDR3 reads CASSEMTSGYNEQFF. In DNA, the CDR3 is TGCGCCAGCAGTGAGATGACTAGCGGTTACAATGAGCAGTTCTTC.

CDR3 sequence reads: CASSLSQGAYEQYF. For the CDR3, the DNA is TGTGCCAGCAGCCTGTCACAGGGGGCCTACGAGCAGTACTTC. V gene TRBV7-9 combines with J gene TRBJ2-7; 8 bases fit TRBD1. CDR1 and CDR2 (germline): SEHNR, FQNEAQ (reference sequence). This CDR3 contains 14 residues. J was trimmed by 2 bases and V by 5 bases; bases with no gene match: 5.

The CDR3 reads CASSYSGGAEDTQYF. CDR3 in DNA: TGTGCCAGCAGCTATAGCGGGGGGGCCGAAGATACGCAGTATTTT. The chain couples TRBV13 to TRBJ2-3; 11 positions agree with TRBD2. The CDR3 has 15 amino acids. V shed 4 bases and J 5 bases; nucleotides not matched to a gene: 5. Germline V lookup: CDR1 PRHDT, CDR2 FYEKMQ (reference sequence).